This T cell receptor beta chain was found in a study of response to subunit inactivated influenza vaccine. TCRdb used MiXCR to reprocess the RT-PCR reads, holding one entry per CDR3 protein. This sample has some 800,000 distinct CDR3 sequences, with 21% found just once. Germline assignment: CDR1 MNHEY and CDR2 SMNVEV (reference sequence). The CDR3 covers 14 residues. The ends were cut back, 2 bases at V and 5 bases at J, with 12 bases in the middle. The receptor was isolated from a man aged 50 or older who received an inactivated influenza vaccine. The sequences come from PBMCs from blood, collected 5 days after vaccination. The V gene is TRBV27, the J gene TRBJ2-5; the D is unclear. The CDR3 loop is CASSLNGKRETQYF. CDR3 coding DNA: TGTGCCAGCAGTTTAAACGGCAAGCGTGAGACCCAGTACTTC.